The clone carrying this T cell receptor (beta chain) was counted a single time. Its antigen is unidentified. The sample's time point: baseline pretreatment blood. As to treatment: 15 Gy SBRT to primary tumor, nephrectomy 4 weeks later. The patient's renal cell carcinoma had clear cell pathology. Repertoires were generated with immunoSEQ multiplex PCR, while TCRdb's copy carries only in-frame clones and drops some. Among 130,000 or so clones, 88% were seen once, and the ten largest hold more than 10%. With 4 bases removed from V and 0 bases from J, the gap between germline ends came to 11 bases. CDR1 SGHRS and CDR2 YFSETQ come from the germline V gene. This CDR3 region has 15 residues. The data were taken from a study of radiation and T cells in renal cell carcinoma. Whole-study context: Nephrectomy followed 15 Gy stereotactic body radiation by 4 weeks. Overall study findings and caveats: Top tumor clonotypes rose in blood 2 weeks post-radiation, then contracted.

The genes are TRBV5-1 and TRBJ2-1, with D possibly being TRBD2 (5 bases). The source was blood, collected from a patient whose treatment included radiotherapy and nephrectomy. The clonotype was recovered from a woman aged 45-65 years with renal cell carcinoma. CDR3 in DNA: TGCGCCAGCAGCCCGGGAATCAGCTCCTACAATGAGCAGTTCTTC. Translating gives CASSPGISSYNEQFF.